This passage covers 21 T cell receptor beta chains from one sample sequenced in a study of early T cells in non-severe SARS-CoV-2 infection. TCRdb analysed the 5' RACE reads with MiXCR anew, one entry per CDR3 protein. The sample records tens of thousands of distinct CDR3 sequences, just under 15% being singletons. The sequencing input was whole blood. The receptors derive from an adult who was a healthcare worker with PCR-confirmed SARS-CoV-2 infection or an uninfected control (not recorded which).

V is TRBV20-1 and J is TRBJ2-5; 7 nucleotides line up with TRBD2. The CDR3 consists of 14 residues. Unmatched junction bases numbered 9, after V lost 3 bases and J lost 5 bases. The germline gives CDR1 DFQATT, CDR2 SNEGSKA (reference sequence). The CDR3 bases are TGCAGTGCTAGCACGGGAGCGGGACTGGAGACCCAGTACTTC. Its translation is CSASTGAGLETQYF.

This clonotype has at least ten counts. The V and J genes are TRBV18 and TRBJ1-2, with D uncertain. Trimming removed 2 bases from V and 1 base from J, with 5 bases in between. Germline V gene lookup returns CDR1 KGHSH and CDR2 LQKENI. The CDR3 covers 13 residues. The CDR3 bases are TGTGCCAGCTCACCAGGGTTTAACTATGGCTACACCTTC. Amino acids: CASSPGFNYGYTF.

The rearrangement links TRBV2 to TRBJ1-4; D is unclear. This CDR3 is 14 amino acids long. V was cut by 2 bases and J by 8 bases, with 12 bases left in between. From germline, CDR1 is SNHLY and CDR2 FYNNEI. The CDR3 coding sequence is TGTGCCAGCAGTGAAAGGCCCGGGAGGGAAAAACTGTTTTTT. Protein product: CASSERPGREKLFF. Drawing the rest from reference TRBV2 and TRBJ1-4, the complete variable domain is EPEVTQTPSHQVTQMGQEVILRCVPISNHLYFYWYRQILGQKVEFLVSFYNNEISEKSEIFDDQFSVERPDGSNFTLKIRSTKLEDSAMYFCASSERPGREKLFFGSGTQLSVL.

Only a few counts were recorded for this clonotype. One end of the junction fails to match germline, which may point to a read error. The chain uses TRBV4-3 and TRBJ2-1; D unclear. Germline V CDR1 and CDR2: LGHNA, YSLEER. CDR3 length equals 15 residues. The CDR3 loop reads CASSQDLISDARLVF. CDR3 DNA: TGCGCCAGCAGCCAAGATCTGATTTCGGACGCCCGATTAGTCTTC.

Only one count was recorded for this clonotype. The rearrangement links TRBV6-2 or TRBV6-3 to TRBJ2-1, with 7 positions matching TRBD2. CDR1 MNHEY and CDR2 SVGEGT come from the germline V gene. V lost 6 bases, J lost 6 bases, and 8 bases stayed unmatched. CDR3 size: 14 residues. In DNA form, the CDR3 reads TGTGCCAGCAGCCGGGGGGATAAGGGCAATGAGCAGTTCTTC. Amino acids: CASSRGDKGNEQFF.

The rearrangement links TRBV10-2 to TRBJ2-1; D remains unclear. The germline gives CDR1 WSHSY, CDR2 SAAADI. The V gene lost 1 base and the J gene lost 12 bases, with 16 bases spanning the gap. The CDR3 extends over 14 amino acids. CDR3 loop: CASSEFELMMRQFF. The CDR3 coding sequence is TGCGCCAGCAGTGAGTTCGAACTAATGATGAGGCAGTTCTTC.

This clonotype was seen at least ten times. V and J are TRBV12-3 or TRBV12-4 and TRBJ2-1; perhaps TRBD1 as D (5 bases). This CDR3 is built from 15 residues. Trimming shortened V by 3 bases and J by 4 bases, and 13 bases separated the two germline ends. CDR3 nucleotide sequence: TGTGCCAGCAGTTTGGGCGGCAGGGTGTACAATGAGCAGTTCTTC. Translation: CASSLGGRVYNEQFF.

A few counts support this clonotype. This chain links TRBV3-1 with TRBJ1-2; tentative D call: TRBD1 (5 bases). Germline CDR1 and CDR2: LGHDT and YNNKEL (reference sequence). V was pared by 1 base and J by 4 bases, with 10 bases between. CDR3 size: 14 residues. CDR3 in DNA: TGTGCCAGCAGCCAAGGGGGCGGTGTCTATGGCTACACCTTC. Translation gives CASSQGGGVYGYTF. Combining the CDR3 with reference TRBV3-1 and TRBJ1-2 gives the whole variable domain DTAVSQTPKYLVTQMGNDKSIKCEQNLGHDTMYWYKQDSKKFLKIMFSYNNKELIINETVPNRFSPKSPDKAHLNLHINSLELGDSAVYFCASSQGGGVYGYTFGSGTRLTVV.

This clonotype was seen more than once but under ten times. This chain joins TRBV28 and TRBJ2-1, with 11 bases that match TRBD2. In germline, CDR1 is MDHEN, CDR2 SYDVKM. This CDR3 spans 16 amino acids. Germline trimming cut 5 bases from V and 7 bases from J; bases unmatched to any gene: 10. CDR3 residues: CASSMPGLAEKNEQFF. The DNA of the CDR3 is TGTGCCAGCAGTATGCCGGGACTAGCGGAGAAGAATGAGCAGTTCTTC. Full variable domain (rest looked up from reference TRBV28 and TRBJ2-1): DVKVTQSSRYLVKRTGEKVFLECVQDMDHENMFWYRQDPGLGLRLIYFSYDVKMKEKGDIPEGYSVSREKKERFSLILESASTNQTSMYLCASSMPGLAEKNEQFFGPGTRLTVL.

The count of this clonotype is one. The gene calls are TRBV6-2 or TRBV6-3 and TRBJ2-7; D tentatively reads TRBD1 or TRBD2 (5 bases each). This CDR3 has 14 amino acids. Trimming took 8 bases from V and 6 from J, leaving 20 bases between them. CDR1 is MNHEY, CDR2 SVGEGT, per germline. The CDR3 is CASAERGFLCEQYF. In DNA form, the CDR3 reads TGTGCCAGCGCGGAACGGGGCTTTCTGTGCGAGCAGTACTTC.

The sample holds many counts of this clonotype. The V call is TRBV12-3 or TRBV12-4, the J call TRBJ2-3; D may match TRBD1 or TRBD2 (5 bases each). Trimming left V 5 bases short and J 10 bases short, with 10 bases between. This CDR3 region has 11 residues. The CDR3 here is CASSGGRAQYF. CDR3 sequence (DNA): TGTGCCAGCAGTGGGGGAAGAGCGCAGTATTTT.

This clonotype was seen a handful of times. CDR3 DNA sequence: TGTGCCAGCAGTATACGGGAGGGCTACGAGCAGTACTTC. Protein sequence: CASSIREGYEQYF. The rearrangement links TRBV27 to TRBJ2-7; TRBD2 matches at 8 bases. The length of the CDR3 is 13 residues. With V trimmed by 5 bases and J by 3 bases, 3 bases remained unmatched. Germline V gene data show CDR1 as MNHEY and CDR2 as SMNVEV (reference sequence).

This clonotype has a handful of counts. The CDR3 bases are TGTGCCACCAGGGAACAGATGAACACTGAAGCTTTCTTT. Translating gives CATREQMNTEAFF. V usage is TRBV28 and J usage is TRBJ1-1; D possibly corresponds to TRBD1 (5 bases). The germline V and J ends were trimmed by 10 bases and 0 bases, with 12 bases remaining between them. The CDR3 runs 13 residues. Per germline, CDR1 MDHEN and CDR2 SYDVKM. The entire variable domain, with the rest obtained from reference TRBV28 and TRBJ1-1, is as follows: DVKVTQSSRYLVKRTGEKVFLECVQDMDHENMFWYRQDPGLGLRLIYFSYDVKMKEKGDIPEGYSVSREKKERFSLILESASTNQTSMYLCATREQMNTEAFFGQGTRLTVV.

The CDR3 is CASADLGQPSYEQYF. As DNA, the CDR3 is TGTGCCAGCGCCGATTTGGGACAGCCCTCCTACGAGCAGTACTTC. The rearrangement links TRBV12-3 or TRBV12-4 to TRBJ2-7; 7 nucleotides agree with TRBD1. Trimming at V came to 8 bases and at J to 0 bases, leaving 10 bases not matched to a gene. CDR3 length: 15 amino acids.

Worth noting for this clonotype: A much bigger clone sits one base away, suggesting this may be a read error. This chain uses TRBV9 with TRBJ2-1; tentative D call: TRBD2 (6 bases). The V end lost 0 bases, the J end lost 4 bases, and 14 bases lay between the germline ends. Germline V lookup: CDR1 SGDLS, CDR2 YYNGEE. The CDR3 is 16 residues long. Here the CDR3 DNA reads TGTGCCAGCAGCGTAGCTGGGACTCACGCTTACAATGAGCAGTTCTTC. This translates into CASSVAGTHAYNEQFF.

The chain uses TRBV14 and TRBJ2-4; TRBD2 agrees at 11 bases. Per the germline V gene, CDR1 is SGHDN and CDR2 is FVKESK. CDR3 size: 19 residues. J was trimmed by 1 base and V by 7 bases; bases with no gene match: 15. The CDR3 DNA reads TGTGCCAGCAACTTTGGGGGACTAGCGGTCCTGGAGGCCAAAAACATTCAGTACTTC. This encodes CASNFGGLAVLEAKNIQYF.

The gene calls are TRBV29-1 and TRBJ1-1; D not certain. V lost 2 bases and J lost 1, with 8 bases in between. The CDR3 is 13 residues long. Germline loops: CDR1 SQVTM, CDR2 ANQGSEA. CDR3 amino acids: CSVEMRQNTEAFF. In DNA, the CDR3 is TGCAGCGTTGAAATGAGGCAGAACACTGAAGCTTTCTTT.

V and J are TRBV5-1 and TRBJ2-1, with D perhaps TRBD2 (5 bases). CDR1 SGHRS and CDR2 YFSETQ come from the germline V gene. This CDR3 has 15 residues. Trimming removed 0 bases at V and 2 bases at J, with 9 bases between. The CDR3 is CASSLAERPYNEQFF. The CDR3, as DNA: TGCGCCAGCAGCTTGGCCGAGCGGCCCTACAATGAGCAGTTCTTC.

This rearrangement joins TRBV29-1 to TRBJ1-1; D unresolved. V lost 7 bases, J lost 11 bases, and 14 bases lay in between. The CDR3 runs 10 residues. Germline-derived CDR1 and CDR2 are SQVTM and ANQGSEA. DNA of the CDR3: TGCAGCGCTCACGAATCGAATGCTTTCTTT. Its translation is CSAHESNAFF.

This sequence joins TRBV20-1 and TRBJ1-6, with D uncertain. Germline lookup yields CDR1 DFQATT and CDR2 SNEGSKA (reference sequence). The CDR3 runs 14 residues. V was shortened by 3 bases and J by 10 bases, with 16 bases between the two germline ends. The DNA for the CDR3 is TGCAGTGCTAGTGAGGTCTATAGGAACTCACCCCTCCACTTT. This codes for CSASEVYRNSPLHF.

This clonotype came up a few times. The chain combines TRBV7-7 with TRBJ2-6; 7 bases line up with TRBD1. Trimming took 6 bases from V and 0 from J; bases not matched to a gene: 8. The germline V gene encodes CDR1 SSHAT and CDR2 FNYEAQ (reference sequence). CDR3 length equals 17 residues. CDR3 protein: CASSLGQPISGANVLTF. The CDR3 region has the DNA TGTGCCAGCAGTTTGGGACAGCCCATCTCTGGGGCCAACGTCCTGACTTTC.